This T cell receptor beta chain comes out of a study of chemoradiotherapy in HPV16-positive cancers. Study outcomes and limitations: HPV-specific T cells were functionally defined from only a couple of HPV16-positive patients. Non-HPV-specific T cells did not expand in tumors during treatment, whereas candidate HPV-specific clones and E7-related motifs did.

Repeated repertoire sampling spanned the course of chemoradiotherapy. As for this clone: Its target is not known.

Sequencing was performed with immunoSEQ multiplex PCR; in TCRdb, only in-frame clones are kept and a portion is missing. The table records approximately 13,000 clones, approximately 90% of them present only once. The CDR3 contains 15 residues. Trimming took 3 bases from V and 2 from J, leaving 13 bases between them. CDR1 is KGHSH and CDR2 is LQKENI in the germline V gene. Material: tumor tissue, obtained from a patient who underwent chemoradiotherapy. The V call is TRBV18, the J call TRBJ2-5, with a tentative D call TRBD2 (5 bases). The TCR comes from a human donor with HPV-associated anogenital cancer. The CDR3 sequence: CASSPRTAVQETQYF. The CDR3, as DNA: TGTGCCAGCTCACCCCGGACTGCTGTACAAGAGACCCAGTACTTC.